The table lists the clone carrying this T cell receptor beta chain with many counts. Its matching antigen is unknown. The V segment lost 0 bases and the J segment 3 bases; nucleotides outside the gene matches: 4. The CDR3 consists of 16 residues. TCRdb passed the 5' RACE reads through MiXCR, listing each CDR3 protein once. This repertoire shows 1,800,000 or so distinct CDR3 sequences, roughly a third found once; its top ten account for roughly 0.3%. The entry originates in a study of identical twins. Findings of the study overall: Out-of-frame alpha sequences common to twins were enriched for low generation probability.

The sample consisted of cord blood. The origin of this receptor is a newborn girl in good health. This chain joins TRBV12-3 or TRBV12-4 and TRBJ2-1; 8 nucleotides match TRBD2. The CDR3 nucleotides read TGTGCCAGCAGTTTAGCCGGGACTAGAGGCTACAATGAGCAGTTCTTC. It yields the protein CASSLAGTRGYNEQFF.